This T cell receptor beta chain appears in the sequencing data of a study of blood T cell repertoires in COVID-19. Study details: Researchers got acute and convalescent COVID-19 samples from the United States, Italy and Spain.

Across about 22 US areas, participants ranged in age from about 18 to 100 years. Cohort placement rested on clinical history that participants reported themselves. This clone came up once. V was pared by 4 bases and J by 1 base, with 7 bases of the junction left unmatched. Germline values: CDR1 SGHNT, CDR2 YYREEE (reference sequence). The CDR3 has 15 residues. As processed by the authors: Reference gene primers were amplified, and this amplification served to estimate nucleated cell counts. Libraries were prepared by immunoSEQ multiplex PCR; TCRdb keeps only in-frame clonotypes and omits some of them. D and trimming were read from the DNA, whereas the V and J calls and clone size are those reported in that table. The data contain about 210,000 clones, more than 70% of them singletons.

The origin of this receptor is a man in his forties with acute COVID-19. Sequenced sample: PBMCs or T cells enriched from blood (not recorded which). The chain couples TRBV5-4 to TRBJ1-1, with TRBD1 identical over 7 bases. CDR3 region: CASSPPGTENTEAFF. In nucleotides, the CDR3 is TGTGCCAGCAGCCCGCCAGGGACAGAGAACACTGAAGCTTTCTTT. The full variable domain, with the rest looked up from reference TRBV5-4 and TRBJ1-1, is ETGVTQSPTHLIKTRGQQVTLRCSSQSGHNTVSWYQQALGQGPQFIFQYYREEENGRGNFPPRFSGLQFPNYSSELNVNALELDDSALYLCASSPPGTENTEAFFGQGTRLTVV.